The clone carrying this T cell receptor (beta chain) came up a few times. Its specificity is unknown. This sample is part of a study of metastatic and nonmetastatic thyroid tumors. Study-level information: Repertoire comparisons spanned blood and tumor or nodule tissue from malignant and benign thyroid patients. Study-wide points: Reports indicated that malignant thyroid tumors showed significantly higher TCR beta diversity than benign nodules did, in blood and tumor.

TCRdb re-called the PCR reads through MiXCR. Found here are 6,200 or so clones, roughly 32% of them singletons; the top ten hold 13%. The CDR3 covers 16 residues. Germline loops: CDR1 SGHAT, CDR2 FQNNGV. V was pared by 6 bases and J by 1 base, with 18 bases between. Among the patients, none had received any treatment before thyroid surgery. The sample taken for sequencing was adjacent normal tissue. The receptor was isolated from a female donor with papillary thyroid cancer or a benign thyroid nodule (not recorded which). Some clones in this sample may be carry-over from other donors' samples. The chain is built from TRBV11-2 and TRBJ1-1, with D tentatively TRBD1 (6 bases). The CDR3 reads CASSNPTGRGNTEAFF. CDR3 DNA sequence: TGTGCCAGCAGTAACCCCACGGGCAGGGGGAACACTGAAGCTTTCTTT.